This entry lists 18 T cell receptor beta chains sequenced from one sample in a study of T-cell reconstitution after alpha-beta-depleted transplantation in children. Construction of the TCRbeta library involved unique molecular identifiers. TCRdb recomputed calls from the PCR reads with MiXCR, one row per CDR3 protein. Among roughly 200,000 distinct CDR3 sequences listed, roughly 8.3% were seen once. Sample: PBMCs, mostly from graft donor cells, taken 360 days after TCRalphabeta/CD19-depleted stem cell transplant. The receptors shown here come from a male patient between 2 and 15 years old who had a stem cell transplant for acute myeloid leukemia, so the T cells may come from the graft donor.

The chain links TRBV4-3 to TRBJ2-2; 12 positions agree with TRBD2. Per the germline V gene, CDR1 is LGHNA and CDR2 is YSLEER. The CDR3 spans 19 residues. After removal of 1 base from V and 5 bases from J, the junction contained 11 bases not matched to a gene. CDR3 sequence reads: CASSQGTPGLAGSTGELFF. In DNA form, the CDR3 reads TGCGCCAGCAGCCAAGGAACCCCTGGACTAGCGGGATCAACCGGGGAGCTGTTTTTT.

This clonotype was found many times. The rearrangement joins TRBV15 to TRBJ2-1, with D unresolved. V lost 2 bases and J lost 0, with 14 bases in between. The germline CDR1 and CDR2 sequences are LNHNV and YYDKDF (reference sequence). CDR3 size: 17 residues. The CDR3 here is CATSRRPNPSSYNEQFF. In DNA form, the CDR3 reads TGTGCCACCAGCAGACGACCCAACCCGAGCTCCTACAATGAGCAGTTCTTC.

The chain employs TRBV14 and TRBJ1-2; D unclear. With 2 bases removed from V and 4 bases from J, the gap between germline ends came to 11 bases. CDR1 is SGHDN, CDR2 FVKESK, per germline. CDR3 length: 14 amino acids. CDR3 DNA sequence: TGTGCCAGCAGCCAACGGAAGTTCCTCTATGGCTACACCTTC. Residues: CASSQRKFLYGYTF.

This clonotype was seen ten or more times. The V gene is TRBV2, the J gene TRBJ2-5; 8 bases agree with TRBD2. Germline V CDR1 and CDR2: SNHLY, FYNNEI. The length of the CDR3 is 15 residues. The J segment lost 0 bases and the V segment lost 6 bases, leaving 6 bases of the junction unmatched. This chain's CDR3 is CASRRTGGYQETQYF. In DNA, the CDR3 is TGTGCCAGCAGGAGGACGGGAGGGTACCAAGAGACCCAGTACTTC.

This clonotype was picked up many times. The rearrangement joins TRBV5-1 to TRBJ2-2; 9 bases are a match to TRBD2. CDR1 SGHRS and CDR2 YFSETQ come from the germline V gene. This CDR3 region has 16 residues. The J segment lost 5 bases and the V segment lost 2 bases, leaving 7 bases of the junction unmatched. The CDR3 is CASSLRSGSGTGELFF. The CDR3 DNA reads TGCGCCAGCAGCTTACGTAGCGGGAGTGGAACCGGGGAGCTGTTTTTT.

The table lists this clonotype with many counts. The gene calls are TRBV18 and TRBJ2-3, with D uncertain. V shed 0 bases and J shed 7 bases, with 5 bases lying between them. Germline values: CDR1 KGHSH, CDR2 LQKENI. The CDR3 is made up of 12 amino acids. The CDR3 DNA reads as TGTGCCAGCTCACCACCTTTGAATACGCAGTATTTT. Amino acids: CASSPPLNTQYF.

The chain uses TRBV3-1 and TRBJ1-4; D gene ambiguous. The CDR3 is 12 amino acids. Germline V lookup: CDR1 LGHDT, CDR2 YNNKEL (reference sequence). Trimming took 1 base from V and 12 from J, leaving 9 bases between them. The CDR3 region is CASSQGPYELFF. The CDR3 nucleotides read TGTGCCAGCAGCCAAGGCCCCTACGAACTGTTTTTT.

The chain uses TRBV15 and TRBJ1-3; maybe TRBD1 (5 bases). This CDR3 has 16 residues. CDR1 is LNHNV, CDR2 YYDKDF, per germline (reference sequence). Trimming pared 5 bases from V and 0 bases from J, leaving 14 bases between. CDR3: CATSELRAYSGNTIYF. In nucleotides, the CDR3 is TGTGCCACCAGCGAGCTCAGGGCCTACTCTGGAAACACCATATATTTT.

This clonotype ranks as medium-sized (0.01 to 0.1%). The chain links TRBV12-3 or TRBV12-4 to TRBJ2-3; TRBD2 matches 13 bases. V lost 6 bases, J lost 2 bases, and 5 bases stayed unmatched. The CDR3 loop spans 16 amino acids. The CDR3 DNA sequence: TGTGCCAGCAGGCCCGGACTAGCGGGGGCCACAGATACGCAGTATTTT. Protein sequence: CASRPGLAGATDTQYF.

The chain recombines TRBV14 with TRBJ2-7, with D unclear. The CDR3 extends over 12 amino acids. Germline V gives CDR1 SGHDN, CDR2 FVKESK. V shed 3 bases and J shed 3 bases, with 6 bases lying between them. The CDR3 sequence is CASSHVNYEQYF. The CDR3 DNA reads TGTGCCAGCAGCCATGTGAACTACGAGCAGTACTTC.

This clonotype was counted many times. The gene calls are TRBV24-1 and TRBJ1-6; 8 bases agree with TRBD1. With 3 bases clipped from V and 6 bases from J, the junction kept 3 bases outside the gene matches. CDR1 is KGHDR, CDR2 SFDVKD, per germline. The CDR3 is made up of 15 amino acids. The CDR3 DNA reads as TGTGCCACCAGTGATATGACAGGGGTTAATTCACCCCTCCACTTT. This codes for CATSDMTGVNSPLHF.

The chain carries TRBV3-1 and TRBJ2-5; 10 bases are a match to TRBD2. CDR3 length: 16 residues. Per the germline V gene, CDR1 is LGHDT and CDR2 is YNNKEL (reference sequence). The J segment lost 4 bases and the V segment lost 3 bases, leaving 8 bases of the junction unmatched. The DNA of the CDR3 is TGTGCCAGCAGCCACCGAGCGGGAGGGCCGGGAGAGACCCAGTACTTC. It yields the protein CASSHRAGGPGETQYF.

This clonotype was picked up a small number of times. The chain is built from TRBV5-1 and TRBJ2-5; D uncertain. CDR1 is SGHRS, CDR2 YFSETQ, per germline. The CDR3 is 13 residues long. Trimming stripped 2 bases from V and 7 bases from J, with 12 bases between. CDR3 sequence: CASSFGSMGTQYF. In DNA form, the CDR3 reads TGCGCCAGCAGCTTCGGTAGTATGGGGACCCAGTACTTC.

This clonotype was seen at least ten times. V usage is TRBV7-6 and J usage is TRBJ2-2; D may be TRBD1 (6 bases). V dropped 2 bases and J dropped 7 bases, with 11 bases sitting between them. From germline, CDR1 is SGHVS and CDR2 FNYEAQ. This CDR3 contains 14 residues. The chain's CDR3 is CASSLPTGIGELFF. DNA of the CDR3: TGTGCCAGCAGCTTACCGACAGGTATCGGGGAGCTGTTTTTT.

This clonotype was picked up many times. The chain couples TRBV10-3 to TRBJ2-2, with a weak D call TRBD2 (6 bases). Trimming pared 1 base from V and 0 bases from J, leaving 9 bases between. Germline loops: CDR1 ENHRY, CDR2 SYGVKD. This CDR3 region has 16 residues. The CDR3 region has the DNA TGTGCCATCAGTGAGTGGGGGGATACGAACACCGGGGAGCTGTTTTTT. Encoded protein: CAISEWGDTNTGELFF.

The J gene is TRBJ2-7, the V gene TRBV20-1; D unresolved. Germline V lookup: CDR1 DFQATT, CDR2 SNEGSKA (reference sequence). V was pared by 4 bases and J by 5 bases, with 18 bases between. The length of the CDR3 is 14 residues. This CDR3 reads CSAKPGATRHEQYF. CDR3 DNA sequence: TGCAGTGCTAAGCCCGGCGCCACCCGGCACGAGCAGTACTTC.

A few counts support this clonotype. The V gene is TRBV12-3 or TRBV12-4, the J gene TRBJ1-6; no definite D call. This CDR3 spans 14 amino acids. Trimming pared 3 bases from V and 9 bases from J, leaving 12 bases between. The CDR3 DNA follows: TGTGCCAGCAGTTTTCCCGGGGTAGGTTCACCCCTCCACTTT. The encoded protein is CASSFPGVGSPLHF.

This clonotype was found a few times. V usage is TRBV29-1 and J usage is TRBJ2-1, with D tentatively TRBD1 or TRBD2 (6 bases each). Trimming stripped 7 bases from V and 9 bases from J, with 22 bases between. The CDR3 length is 14 residues. CDR1 is SQVTM and CDR2 is ANQGSEA in the germline V gene. The CDR3: CSEQEVRGRSEQFF. The CDR3 DNA reads TGCAGCGAACAGGAGGTTCGGGGGCGGAGTGAGCAGTTCTTC.